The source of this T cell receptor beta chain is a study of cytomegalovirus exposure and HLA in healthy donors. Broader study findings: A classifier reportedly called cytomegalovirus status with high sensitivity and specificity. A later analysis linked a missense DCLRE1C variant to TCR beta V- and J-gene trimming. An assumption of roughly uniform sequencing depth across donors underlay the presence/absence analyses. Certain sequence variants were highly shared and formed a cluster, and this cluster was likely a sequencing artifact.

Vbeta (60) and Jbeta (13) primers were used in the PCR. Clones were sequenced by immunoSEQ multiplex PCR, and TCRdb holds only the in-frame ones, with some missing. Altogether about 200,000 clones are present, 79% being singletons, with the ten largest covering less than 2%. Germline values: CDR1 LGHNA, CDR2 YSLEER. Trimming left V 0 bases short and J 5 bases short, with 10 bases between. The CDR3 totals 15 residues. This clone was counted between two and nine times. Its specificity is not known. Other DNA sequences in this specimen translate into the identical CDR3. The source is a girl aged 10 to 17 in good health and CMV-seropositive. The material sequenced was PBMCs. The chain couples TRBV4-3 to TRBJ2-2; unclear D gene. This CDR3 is CASSQEAGSTGELFF. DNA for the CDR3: TGCGCCAGCAGCCAAGAAGCTGGTTCTACCGGGGAGCTGTTTTTT.